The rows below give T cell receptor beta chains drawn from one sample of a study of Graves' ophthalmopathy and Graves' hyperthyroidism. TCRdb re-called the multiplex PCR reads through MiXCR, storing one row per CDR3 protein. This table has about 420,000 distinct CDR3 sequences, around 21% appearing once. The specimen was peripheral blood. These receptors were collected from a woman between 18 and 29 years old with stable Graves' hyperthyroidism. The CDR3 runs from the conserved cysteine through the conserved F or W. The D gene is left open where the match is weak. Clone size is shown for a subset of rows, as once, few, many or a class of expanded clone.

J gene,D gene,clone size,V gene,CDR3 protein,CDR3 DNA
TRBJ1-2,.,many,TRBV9,CASSVDANLGYTF,TGTGCCAGCAGCGTAGACGCGAATCTGGGCTACACCTTC
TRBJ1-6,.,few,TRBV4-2,CASSHPPGLPNSPLHF,TGTGCCAGCAGCCACCCCCCCGGCCTGCCTAATTCACCCCTCCACTTT
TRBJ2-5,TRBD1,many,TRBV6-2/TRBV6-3,CASSNGTAWQETQYF,TGTGCCAGCAGTAACGGGACAGCCTGGCAAGAGACCCAGTACTTC
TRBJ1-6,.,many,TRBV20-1,CSARGAGAHSPLHF,TGCAGTGCTAGAGGAGCAGGGGCGCATTCACCCCTCCACTTT
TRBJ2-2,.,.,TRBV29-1,CSALGQGLSGELFF,TGCAGCGCCCTCGGGCAGGGTCTTTCCGGGGAGCTGTTTTTT
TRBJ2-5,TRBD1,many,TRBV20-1,CSAPDRVSETQYF,TGCAGTGCACCTGACAGGGTTAGCGAGACCCAGTACTTC
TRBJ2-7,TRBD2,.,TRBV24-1,CATRGSGRPYEQYF,TGTGCCACCAGAGGTAGCGGGAGGCCCTACGAGCAGTACTTC
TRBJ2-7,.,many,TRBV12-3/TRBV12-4,CASSPEGDGTYEQYF,TGTGCCAGCAGCCCCGAGGGAGACGGGACCTACGAGCAGTACTTC
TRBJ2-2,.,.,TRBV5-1,CASSLYRVLPGELFF,TGCGCCAGCAGCTTGTACAGGGTTCTACCCGGGGAGCTGTTTTTT
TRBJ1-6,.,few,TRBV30,CAWSVDGADSPLHF,TGTGCCTGGAGTGTAGATGGGGCAGATTCACCCCTCCACTTT
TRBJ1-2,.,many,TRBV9,CASSVSGAYGYTF,TGTGCCAGCAGCGTATCGGGCGCCTATGGCTACACCTTC
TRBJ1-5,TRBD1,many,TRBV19,CASSITGQGVQPQHF,TGTGCCAGTAGTATTACGGGACAGGGGGTTCAGCCCCAGCATTTT
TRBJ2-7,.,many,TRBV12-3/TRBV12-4,CASSQYLGGYEQYF,TGTGCCAGCAGTCAGTACTTGGGGGGCTACGAGCAGTACTTC
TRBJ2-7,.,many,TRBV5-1,CASSLETTFPSYEQYF,TGCGCCAGCAGCTTGGAGACGACATTCCCGTCCTACGAGCAGTACTTC
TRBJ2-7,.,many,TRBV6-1,CASSEGYGSSYEQYF,TGTGCCAGCAGTGAAGGGTACGGGAGCTCCTACGAGCAGTACTTC
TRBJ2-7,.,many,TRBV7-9,CASRDRTASYEQYF,TGTGCCAGCAGGGATAGGACGGCATCCTACGAGCAGTACTTC
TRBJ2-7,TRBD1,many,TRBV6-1,CASSEIAGGLSYEQYF,TGTGCCAGCAGTGAGATCGCAGGGGGTTTGTCCTACGAGCAGTACTTC
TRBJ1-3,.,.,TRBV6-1,CASSTDRFGFSGNTIYF,TGTGCCAGCAGCACCGACAGGTTCGGATTCTCTGGAAACACCATATATTTT
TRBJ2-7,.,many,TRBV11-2,CASSLVRSYEQYF,TGTGCCAGCAGCTTAGTTAGATCCTACGAGCAGTACTTC
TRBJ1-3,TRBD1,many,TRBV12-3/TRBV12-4,CASSRTGTTSGNTIYF,TGTGCCAGCAGCCGGACAGGGACCACCTCTGGAAACACCATATATTTT
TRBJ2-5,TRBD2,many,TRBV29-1,CSVGTGGNGETQYF,TGCAGCGTTGGGACGGGAGGGAACGGAGAGACCCAGTACTTC
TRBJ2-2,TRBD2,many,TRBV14,CASSQGGSPGELFF,TGTGCCAGCAGCCAAGGCGGGAGCCCCGGGGAGCTGTTTTTT
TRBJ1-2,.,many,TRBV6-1,CASSRQAAENGYTF,TGTGCCAGCAGTAGACAGGCGGCCGAGAATGGCTACACCTTC
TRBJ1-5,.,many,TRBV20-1,CSAISMAAEPQHF,TGCAGTGCGATCAGTATGGCAGCGGAGCCCCAGCATTTT